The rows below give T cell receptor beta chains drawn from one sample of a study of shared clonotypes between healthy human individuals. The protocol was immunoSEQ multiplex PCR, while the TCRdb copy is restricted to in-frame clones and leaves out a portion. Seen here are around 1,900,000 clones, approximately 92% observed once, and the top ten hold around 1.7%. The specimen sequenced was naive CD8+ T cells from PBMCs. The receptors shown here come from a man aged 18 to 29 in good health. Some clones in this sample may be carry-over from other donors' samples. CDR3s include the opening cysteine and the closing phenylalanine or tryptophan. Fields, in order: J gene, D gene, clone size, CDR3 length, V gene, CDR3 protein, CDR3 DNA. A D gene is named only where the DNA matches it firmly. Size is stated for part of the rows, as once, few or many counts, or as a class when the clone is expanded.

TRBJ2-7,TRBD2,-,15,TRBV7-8,CASSLTSGRPYEQYF,TGTGCCAGCAGCTTAACCAGCGGGAGACCCTACGAGCAGTACTTC
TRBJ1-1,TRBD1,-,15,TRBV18,CASSHPGQGNTEAFF,TGTGCCAGCTCACACCCGGGACAGGGCAACACTGAAGCTTTCTTT
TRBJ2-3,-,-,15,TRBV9,CASSVAEGPTDTQYF,TGTGCCAGCAGCGTAGCAGAAGGCCCCACAGATACGCAGTATTTT
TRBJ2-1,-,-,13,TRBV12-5,CASGLGGSDEQFF,TGTGCTAGTGGCCTGGGGGGCTCCGATGAGCAGTTCTTC
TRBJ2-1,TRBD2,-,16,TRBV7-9,CASSLGLAGIYNEQFF,TGTGCCAGCAGCCTAGGACTAGCGGGAATATACAATGAGCAGTTCTTC
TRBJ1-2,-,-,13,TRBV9,CASRDSRADGYTF,TGTGCCAGCAGGGACAGCCGGGCTGATGGCTACACCTTC
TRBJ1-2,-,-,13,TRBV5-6,CASSLGSYYGYTF,TGTGCCAGCAGCTTAGGGAGCTACTATGGCTACACCTTC
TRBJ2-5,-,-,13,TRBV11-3,CASSFFPQETQYF,TGTGCCAGCAGCTTCTTCCCCCAAGAGACCCAGTACTTC
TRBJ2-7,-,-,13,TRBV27,CASSLYLRAEQYF,TGTGCCAGCAGTTTATATCTCCGGGCCGAGCAGTACTTC
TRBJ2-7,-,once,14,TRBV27,CASSLGNRRGEQYF,TGTGCCAGCAGTTTGGGCAACCGACGTGGCGAGCAGTACTTC
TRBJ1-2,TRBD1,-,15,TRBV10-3,CAISIGTGRNYGYTF,TGTGCCATCAGTATAGGGACAGGGCGGAACTATGGCTACACCTTC
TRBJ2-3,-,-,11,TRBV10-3,CAISESDTQYF,TGTGCCATCAGTGAATCAGATACGCAGTATTTT
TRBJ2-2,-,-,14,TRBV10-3,CAISESGDTGELFF,TGTGCCATCAGTGAGTCAGGGGACACCGGGGAGCTGTTTTTT
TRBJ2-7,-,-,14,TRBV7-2,CASSNTGTSYEQYF,TGTGCCAGCAGCAATACCGGGACGTCCTACGAGCAGTACTTC
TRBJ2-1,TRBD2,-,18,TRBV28,CASSLSGLAGGHLRGQFF,TGTGCCAGCAGTTTATCGGGACTAGCGGGAGGGCACCTCAGGGGGCAGTTCTTC
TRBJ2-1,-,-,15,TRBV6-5,CASSYSGGNYNEQFF,TGTGCCAGCAGTTACAGCGGAGGGAACTACAATGAGCAGTTCTTC
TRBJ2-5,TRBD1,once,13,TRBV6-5,CASSYRTGETQYF,TGTGCCAGCAGTTACCGGACAGGGGAGACCCAGTACTTC
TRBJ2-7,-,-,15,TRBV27,CASSFWLAGSTEQYF,TGTGCCAGCAGTTTTTGGCTAGCAGGAAGTACCGAGCAGTACTTC
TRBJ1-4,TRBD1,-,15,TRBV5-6,CASSGGGQGYEKLFF,TGTGCCAGCAGCGGGGGCGGACAGGGCTATGAAAAACTGTTTTTT
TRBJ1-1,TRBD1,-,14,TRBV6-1,CASSGPMTGAEAFF,TGTGCCAGCAGTGGCCCAATGACAGGGGCTGAAGCTTTCTTT
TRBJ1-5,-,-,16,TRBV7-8,CASSPQGRVGNQPQHF,TGTGCCAGCAGCCCACAAGGTAGGGTCGGCAATCAGCCCCAGCATTTT
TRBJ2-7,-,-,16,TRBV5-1,CASSLKKDGEFYEQYF,TGCGCCAGTTCTCTGAAGAAAGACGGAGAATTCTACGAGCAGTACTTC
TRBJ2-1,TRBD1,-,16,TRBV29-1,CSVEGHRDRQYNEQFF,TGCAGCGTTGAGGGCCACCGGGACAGACAATACAATGAGCAGTTCTTC
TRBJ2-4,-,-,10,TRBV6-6,CASAENIQYF,TGTGCCAGCGCAGAAAACATTCAGTACTTC
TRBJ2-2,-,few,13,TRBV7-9,CASSLRDTGELFF,TGTGCCAGCAGCTTAAGGGACACCGGGGAGCTGTTTTTT
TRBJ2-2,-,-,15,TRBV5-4,CASSRWGADTGELFF,TGTGCCAGCAGCCGTTGGGGGGCAGACACCGGGGAGCTGTTTTTT
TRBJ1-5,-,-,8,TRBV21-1,CASSGGCF,TGTGCCAGCAGTGGGGGGTGTTTT
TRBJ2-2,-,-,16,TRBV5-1,CASSAPRQENTGELFF,TGCGCCAGCAGCGCACCCAGACAGGAGAACACCGGGGAGCTGTTTTTT
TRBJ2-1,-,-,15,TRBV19,CASSIAGDDYNEQFF,TGTGCCAGTAGTATAGCGGGAGACGACTACAATGAGCAGTTCTTC
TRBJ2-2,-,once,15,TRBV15,CATSSGTLSTGELFF,TGTGCCACCAGCAGCGGGACTCTTTCTACCGGGGAGCTGTTTTTT
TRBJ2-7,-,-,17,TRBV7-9,CASSLAFRTQSSYEQYF,TGTGCCAGCAGCTTAGCGTTCCGGACACAGAGCTCCTACGAGCAGTACTTC
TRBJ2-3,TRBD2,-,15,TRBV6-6,CASSYSDGGADTQYF,TGTGCCAGCAGTTACTCGGATGGGGGGGCAGATACGCAGTATTTT
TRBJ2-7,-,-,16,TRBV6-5,CASSYTSGELDYEQYF,TGTGCCAGCAGTTACACGTCGGGAGAGCTCGATTACGAGCAGTACTTC
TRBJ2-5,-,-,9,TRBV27,CASSSPPNF,TGTGCCAGCAGTTCCCCGCCCAACTTC
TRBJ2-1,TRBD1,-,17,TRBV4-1,CASSQVPGGMLGNEQFF,TGCGCCAGCAGCCAAGTTCCAGGGGGAATGTTGGGCAATGAGCAGTTCTTC
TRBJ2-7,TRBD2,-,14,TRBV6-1,CASTWTSGGYEQYF,TGTGCCAGCACTTGGACTAGCGGCGGCTACGAGCAGTACTTC
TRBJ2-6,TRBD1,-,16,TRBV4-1,CASRGQGDSGANVLTF,TGCGCCAGCAGAGGACAGGGGGATTCTGGGGCCAACGTCCTGACTTTC
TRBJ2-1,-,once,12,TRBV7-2,CASSVRKGEQFF,TGTGCCAGCAGTGTCCGGAAAGGTGAGCAGTTCTTC
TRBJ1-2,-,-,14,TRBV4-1,CASSQVGRAHGYTF,TGCGCCAGCAGCCAAGTCGGCCGGGCCCACGGCTACACCTTC
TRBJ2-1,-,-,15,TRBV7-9,CASSLGGGLYNEQFF,TGTGCCAGCAGCTTAGGGGGCGGACTGTACAATGAGCAGTTCTTC
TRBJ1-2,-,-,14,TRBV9,CASSPRNDNYGYTF,TGTGCCAGCAGCCCCCGGAACGATAACTATGGCTACACCTTC
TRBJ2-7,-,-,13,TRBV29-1,CSATSGLAYEQYF,TGCAGCGCCACATCAGGGTTAGCCTACGAGCAGTACTTC
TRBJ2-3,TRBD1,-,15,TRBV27,CASRTGGGYTDTQYF,TGTGCCAGCAGAACAGGGGGTGGCTACACAGATACGCAGTATTTT
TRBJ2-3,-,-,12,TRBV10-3,CAISEGVDTQYF,TGTGCCATCAGTGAGGGGGTAGATACGCAGTATTTT
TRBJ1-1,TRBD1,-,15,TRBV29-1,CSVDTHRGRDTEAFF,TGCAGCGTTGACACACACAGGGGGCGCGACACTGAAGCTTTCTTT
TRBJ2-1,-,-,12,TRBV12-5,CASGLGVWEQFF,TGTGCTAGTGGTTTGGGCGTATGGGAGCAGTTCTTC
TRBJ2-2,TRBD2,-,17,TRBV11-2,CASSLPKAGLNTGELFF,TGTGCCAGCAGCTTACCTAAAGCGGGACTGAACACCGGGGAGCTGTTTTTT
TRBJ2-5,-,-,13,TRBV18,CASSPGTQETQYF,TGTGCCAGCTCACCAGGGACACAAGAGACCCAGTACTTC
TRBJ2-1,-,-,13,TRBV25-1,CASSAGVLNEQFF,TGTGCCAGCAGTGCGGGGGTCTTGAATGAGCAGTTCTTC
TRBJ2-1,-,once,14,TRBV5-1,CASSATSVYNEQFF,TGCGCCAGCAGCGCCACGTCGGTTTACAATGAGCAGTTCTTC
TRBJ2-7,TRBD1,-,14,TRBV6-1,CASSEKQGNYEQYF,TGTGCCAGCAGTGAGAAACAGGGGAACTACGAGCAGTACTTC
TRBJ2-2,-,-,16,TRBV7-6,CASSLGPQGSTGELFF,TGTGCCAGCAGCTTAGGACCCCAGGGGAGTACCGGGGAGCTGTTTTTT
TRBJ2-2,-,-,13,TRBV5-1,CASSVVSEGELFF,TGCGCCAGCAGCGTCGTATCCGAGGGGGAGCTGTTTTTT
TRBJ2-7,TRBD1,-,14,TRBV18,CASSSDRVAYEQYF,TGTGCCAGCTCATCCGACAGGGTAGCCTACGAGCAGTACTTC
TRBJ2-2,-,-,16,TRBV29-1,CSVGTAISSYSGELFF,TGCAGCGTTGGGACAGCAATTAGTAGTTATTCCGGGGAGCTGTTTTTT
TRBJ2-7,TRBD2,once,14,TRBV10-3,CAITSGGRQYEQYF,TGTGCCATCACTTCCGGGGGGAGACAATACGAGCAGTACTTC